These T cell receptor beta chains were read from a single sample in a study of human T cells and chemical hapten exposure. TCRdb fed the RACE reads into MiXCR, producing one record per CDR3 protein. The sample includes 330,000 or so distinct CDR3 sequences, about 6% of them seen just once. Material: whole blood, obtained in connection with sensitization to the hapten diphenylcyclopropenone (DPC). Receptors were obtained from a young woman with alopecia areata. Some clones in this sample may be carry-over from other donors' samples. Both conserved end residues are part of each CDR3. A D gene is named only where the DNA matches it firmly. Size is omitted from some rows. Given values are once, few, many or a class for expanded clones.

d_call	v_call	clone_size	j_call	cdr3_aa	cdr3_nt
.	TRBV5-1	many	TRBJ1-1	CASIQGRGNTEAFF	TGCGCCAGCATCCAGGGTCGTGGGAACACTGAAGCTTTCTTT
TRBD2	TRBV7-2	many	TRBJ2-6	CASSLLASSGANVLTF	TGTGCCAGCAGCCTACTAGCGAGCTCTGGGGCCAACGTCCTGACTTTC
.	TRBV6-2/TRBV6-3	few	TRBJ1-1	CASSYLEGTEAFF	TGTGCCAGCAGTTACCTAGAGGGTACTGAAGCTTTCTTT
.	TRBV9	.	TRBJ2-3	CASSAFDSGGTDTQYF	TGTGCCAGCAGCGCCTTCGACAGCGGAGGCACAGATACGCAGTATTTT
TRBD1	TRBV6-2/TRBV6-3	few	TRBJ1-5	CASSRDRVKNQPQHF	TGTGCCAGCAGCCGCGACAGGGTCAAAAATCAGCCCCAGCATTTT
TRBD2	TRBV7-9	few	TRBJ2-1	CASSPRVSSGGFYNEQFF	TGTGCCAGCAGCCCCCGAGTTAGTAGCGGGGGTTTCTACAATGAGCAGTTCTTC
TRBD2	TRBV20-1	few	TRBJ2-4	CSARPSGTSQNIQYF	TGCAGTGCCCGACCGTCCGGGACTAGTCAAAACATTCAGTACTTC
.	TRBV10-3	.	TRBJ2-7	CAISESSGTLSEQYF	TGTGCCATCAGTGAGTCTTCGGGTACCCTCTCCGAGCAGTACTTC
TRBD2	TRBV7-2	few	TRBJ2-3	CASSLTRAGGVPDTQYF	TGTGCCAGCAGCTTAACTCGAGCGGGGGGCGTACCAGATACGCAGTATTTT
.	TRBV7-2	many	TRBJ1-5	CASSLDSSLNQPQHF	TGTGCCAGCAGCTTAGACAGCAGTCTCAATCAGCCCCAGCATTTT
TRBD1	TRBV3-1	few	TRBJ1-1	CATANKGGSEAFF	TGTGCCACCGCGAACAAAGGGGGCTCTGAAGCTTTCTTT
TRBD1	TRBV9	.	TRBJ1-1	CASSVAGTGVTEAFF	TGTGCCAGCAGCGTAGCGGGGACAGGGGTCACTGAAGCTTTCTTT
.	TRBV20-1	.	TRBJ1-3	CSARTAAGTIYF	TGCAGTGCTAGGACTGCAGCAGGCACCATATATTTT
.	TRBV12-3/TRBV12-4	many	TRBJ1-2	CASSLWEGRYGYTF	TGTGCCAGCAGCCTCTGGGAGGGGAGGTATGGCTACACCTTC
TRBD2	TRBV6-6	.	TRBJ2-7	CASSYSVGGDEQYF	TGTGCCAGCAGTTACTCGGTCGGGGGGGACGAGCAGTACTTC
.	TRBV20-1	many	TRBJ1-4	CSARAGTGNEKLFF	TGCAGTGCTAGAGCCGGGACTGGGAATGAAAAACTGTTTTTT
TRBD2	TRBV4-2	many	TRBJ2-1	CASSHYRSGGLYNEQFF	TGTGCCAGCAGCCATTATCGTTCGGGGGGGCTCTACAATGAGCAGTTCTTC
.	TRBV20-1	few	TRBJ2-3	CSAREAQDTDTQYF	TGCAGTGCTAGAGAGGCACAGGACACAGATACGCAGTATTTT
TRBD1	TRBV12-5	few	TRBJ1-5	CASTGGTGQPQHF	TGTGCCTCGACAGGGGGGACTGGTCAGCCCCAGCATTTT
.	TRBV7-2	.	TRBJ1-5	CASSLGQQINQPQHF	TGTGCCAGCAGCTTAGGGCAGCAGATAAATCAGCCCCAGCATTTT
.	TRBV4-1	.	TRBJ1-5	CASSPVLGTFGGNQPQHF	TGCGCCAGCAGCCCAGTCCTGGGGACCTTTGGAGGCAATCAGCCCCAGCATTTT
.	TRBV6-6	few	TRBJ1-5	CASSYSSGGEQPQHF	TGTGCCAGCAGTTACTCGAGCGGAGGAGAGCAGCCCCAGCATTTT
.	TRBV28	many	TRBJ1-5	CASSPAEGSSNQPQHF	TGTGCCAGCAGTCCCGCCGAAGGGTCTTCAAATCAGCCCCAGCATTTT
TRBD1	TRBV29-1	.	TRBJ1-4	CSVTHRTGATATNEKRFF	TGCAGCGTTACTCACCGAACAGGGGCGACTGCAACTAATGAAAAACGGTTTTTT
.	TRBV5-1	.	TRBJ2-5	CASSSPVPGETQYF	TGCGCCAGCAGCTCCCCAGTCCCCGGGGAGACCCAGTACTTC
.	TRBV20-1	many	TRBJ1-2	CSGVRDPNYGYTF	TGCAGTGGTGTACGGGACCCTAACTATGGCTACACCTTC
.	TRBV12-3/TRBV12-4	.	TRBJ1-1	CASIRNTGDTEAFF	TGTGCCAGCATTAGGAATACGGGAGACACTGAAGCTTTCTTT
TRBD2	TRBV4-2	many	TRBJ2-1	CASSPGTSGGFFGYNEQFF	TGTGCCAGCAGCCCCGGGACTAGCGGGGGGTTTTTTGGGTACAATGAGCAGTTCTTC
.	TRBV6-5	many	TRBJ1-5	CASSGWVDQPQHF	TGTGCCAGCAGCGGTTGGGTTGATCAGCCCCAGCATTTT
.	TRBV28	.	TRBJ1-6	CASSSPDSGENSPLHF	TGTGCCAGCAGTTCCCCCGACAGCGGAGAAAATTCACCCCTCCACTTT
.	TRBV2	.	TRBJ1-1	CASSEYELNTEAFF	TGTGCCAGCAGTGAATACGAATTGAACACTGAAGCTTTCTTT
.	TRBV6-8	many	TRBJ2-4	CASTPRRAKNIQYF	TGTGCCAGCACCCCCCGGCGGGCCAAAAACATTCAGTACTTC
.	TRBV6-2/TRBV6-3	.	TRBJ2-7	CASSRVSEQYF	TGTGCCAGCAGCCGGGTGAGCGAGCAGTACTTC
.	TRBV6-6	few	TRBJ2-5	CASSYSAGNWDQYF	TGTGCCAGCAGTTACTCCGCGGGGAACTGGGACCAGTACTTC
.	TRBV6-5	few	TRBJ2-7	CASGGPADYEQYF	TGTGCCAGCGGGGGACCAGCGGATTACGAGCAGTACTTC
.	TRBV28	many	TRBJ1-2	CASRRGPLTF	TGTGCCAGCAGAAGAGGACCTCTCACCTTC